This section outlines one T cell receptor beta chain sequence together with its context. Repertoires were generated with immunoSEQ multiplex PCR, while TCRdb's copy carries only in-frame clones and drops some. The sample has approximately 100,000 clones, about 90% seen once; the top ten hold about 1.5%. The data are from a study of T cell changes during pregnancy in multiple sclerosis. The CDR3 sequence is 15 residues long. Germline CDR1 reads LNHDA; CDR2 reads SQIVND (reference sequence). Unmatched junction bases numbered 5, after V lost 2 bases and J lost 4 bases. The genes are TRBV19 and TRBJ1-5, with 7 bases lining up with TRBD1. This clonotype was obtained from a female donor with multiple sclerosis, enrolled in a pregnancy study. The sample here was peripheral blood, taken before pregnancy. This chain's CDR3 is CASSILGGRNQPQHF. CDR3 bases: TGTGCCAGTAGTATACTAGGGGGCAGGAATCAGCCCCAGCATTTT.